A selection of T cell receptor beta chains follows, all from one sample in a study of regulatory T cells in long-lasting Graves disease. MiXCR was run by TCRdb on the multiplex PCR reads, yielding one entry per CDR3 protein. The data hold 450,000 or so distinct CDR3 sequences, with less than 25% observed a single time. Source: peripheral blood mononuclear cells (PBMCs), taken when the disease was refractory, from a patient treated with antithyroid drugs. These receptors were obtained from a female donor with Graves disease. The CDR3 runs from the conserved cysteine through the conserved F or W. The D gene is left open where the match is weak. For some rows the clone size is stated as once, few or many, or as a class when expanded; others skip it.

clone size: -
V gene: TRBV6-2/TRBV6-3
D gene: TRBD2
J gene: TRBJ2-7
CDR3 protein: CASWYRRGRALGEQYF
CDR3 DNA: TGTGCCAGCTGGTATCGACGCGGGAGGGCTTTAGGCGAGCAGTACTTC

clone size: many
V gene: TRBV28
D gene: -
J gene: TRBJ1-5
CDR3 protein: CASSPVTVSRDQPQHF
CDR3 DNA: TGTGCCAGCAGTCCGGTGACAGTCAGCAGGGATCAGCCCCAGCATTTT

clone size: -
V gene: TRBV5-1
D gene: TRBD2
J gene: TRBJ2-7
CDR3 protein: CASSPSRAGVSYEQYF
CDR3 DNA: TGCGCCAGCAGCCCCTCTCGAGCGGGAGTTTCCTACGAGCAGTACTTC

clone size: few
V gene: TRBV19
D gene: -
J gene: TRBJ2-4
CDR3 protein: CASSMGRTRASYLLAKNIQYF
CDR3 DNA: TGTGCCAGTAGTATGGGGAGGACGAGAGCCTCTTACCTTCTAGCCAAAAACATTCAGTACTTC

clone size: -
V gene: TRBV30
D gene: -
J gene: TRBJ2-7
CDR3 protein: CAWGLVNEQYF
CDR3 DNA: TGTGCCTGGGGCCTCGTCAACGAGCAGTACTTC

clone size: many
V gene: TRBV2
D gene: TRBD1
J gene: TRBJ2-7
CDR3 protein: CASSEVGQGAGEQYF
CDR3 DNA: TGTGCCAGCAGTGAAGTCGGACAGGGGGCGGGCGAGCAGTACTTC

clone size: -
V gene: TRBV28
D gene: TRBD2
J gene: TRBJ2-1
CDR3 protein: CASSGGTSGVSSYNEQFF
CDR3 DNA: TGTGCCAGCAGCGGGGGGACTAGCGGGGTAAGCTCCTACAATGAGCAGTTCTTC

clone size: -
V gene: TRBV5-1
D gene: -
J gene: TRBJ2-2
CDR3 protein: CASRPWTENTGELFF
CDR3 DNA: TGCGCCAGCAGACCCTGGACCGAGAACACCGGGGAGCTGTTTTTT

clone size: many
V gene: TRBV11-2
D gene: -
J gene: TRBJ1-1
CDR3 protein: CASSLVRNTEAFF
CDR3 DNA: TGTGCCAGCAGCTTGGTACGGAACACTGAAGCTTTCTTT

clone size: many
V gene: TRBV6-5
D gene: -
J gene: TRBJ2-5
CDR3 protein: CASSWSSRTVETQYF
CDR3 DNA: TGTGCCAGCAGTTGGTCCTCCAGGACAGTAGAGACCCAGTACTTC

clone size: -
V gene: TRBV14
D gene: -
J gene: TRBJ1-2
CDR3 protein: CASSQDLPEQSNYGYTF
CDR3 DNA: TGTGCCAGCAGCCAAGATCTTCCCGAACAGTCTAACTATGGCTACACCTTC

clone size: many
V gene: TRBV7-9
D gene: TRBD2
J gene: TRBJ2-7
CDR3 protein: CASSLKPGLADYEQYF
CDR3 DNA: TGTGCCAGCAGCCTAAAACCGGGACTAGCGGACTACGAGCAGTACTTC

clone size: many
V gene: TRBV11-2
D gene: TRBD1
J gene: TRBJ2-5
CDR3 protein: CASSLGGQGTQETQYF
CDR3 DNA: TGTGCCAGCAGCTTAGGGGGACAGGGGACTCAAGAGACCCAGTACTTC

clone size: -
V gene: TRBV10-2
D gene: -
J gene: TRBJ1-3
CDR3 protein: CASSESWGNTIYF
CDR3 DNA: TGCGCCAGCAGTGAGTCATGGGGAAACACCATATATTTT

clone size: -
V gene: TRBV6-2/TRBV6-3
D gene: TRBD1
J gene: TRBJ2-1
CDR3 protein: CASSRDRGDYEQFF
CDR3 DNA: TGTGCCAGCAGTCGAGACAGGGGAGATTATGAGCAGTTCTTC

clone size: -
V gene: TRBV5-1
D gene: -
J gene: TRBJ2-7
CDR3 protein: CASSLDPLYEQYF
CDR3 DNA: TGCGCCAGCAGCTTGGACCCCCTCTACGAGCAGTACTTC

clone size: once
V gene: TRBV10-2
D gene: -
J gene: TRBJ1-6
CDR3 protein: CATRKGGGVGSPLHF
CDR3 DNA: TGCGCCACCCGGAAAGGCGGGGGAGTGGGTTCACCCCTCCACTTT

clone size: few
V gene: TRBV30
D gene: -
J gene: TRBJ2-7
CDR3 protein: CAWNEGAEQYF
CDR3 DNA: TGTGCCTGGAACGAAGGGGCCGAGCAGTACTTC